The rows below give T cell receptor beta chains drawn from one sample of a study of cytotoxic CD8 clonotypes in ibrutinib-treated CLL. This table comes from immunoSEQ multiplex PCR, and its TCRdb copy is limited to in-frame clones, with some not included. The table shows approximately 150,000 clones, with approximately 84% occurring only once. Here the sequenced sample was PBMCs, taken after 24 months of ibrutinib treatment. Receptor source: a human donor with chronic lymphocytic leukemia. Both conserved end residues are part of each CDR3. Fields, in order: clone size, J gene, D gene, V gene, CDR3 protein, CDR3 DNA. A D gene is named only where the DNA matches it firmly. Rows give clone size only sometimes, using once, few, many, or a class for an expanded clone.

NA,TRBJ1-5,NA,TRBV2,CASRERLGTTLSNQPQHF,TGTGCCAGCAGGGAACGCCTTGGGACAACCCTTAGCAATCAGCCCCAGCATTTT
once,TRBJ2-1,TRBD2,TRBV6-4,CASSGISGRARNEQFF,TGTGCCAGCAGTGGAATTAGCGGGAGGGCACGCAATGAGCAGTTCTTC
NA,TRBJ1-1,NA,TRBV6-1,CASRLGEGTEAFF,TGTGCCAGCAGACTGGGGGAAGGCACTGAAGCTTTCTTT
NA,TRBJ1-1,TRBD1,TRBV15,CATSARQGSPAFF,TGTGCCACCAGCGCCAGACAGGGCAGCCCAGCTTTCTTT
NA,TRBJ2-7,NA,TRBV20-1,CSASAREQYF,TGCAGTGCCTCGGCCCGCGAGCAGTACTTC
NA,TRBJ2-1,TRBD1,TRBV9,CASSEARDRGVNNEQFF,TGTGCCAGCAGCGAAGCTAGGGACAGGGGAGTAAACAATGAGCAGTTCTTC
NA,TRBJ1-3,NA,TRBV28,CASSLPFRSGNTIYF,TGTGCCAGCAGCCTCCCCTTCCGGTCTGGAAACACCATATATTTT
NA,TRBJ2-4,NA,TRBV30,CAWGEIKNIQYF,TGTGCCTGGGGGGAGATCAAAAACATTCAGTACTTC
NA,TRBJ1-1,NA,TRBV19,CASSIDSPTRNTEAFF,TGTGCCAGTAGTATAGATAGTCCGACGCGGAACACTGAAGCTTTCTTT
NA,TRBJ2-3,NA,TRBV5-1,CASSPDIHGGFTQYF,TGCGCCAGCAGCCCCGACATTCATGGGGGCTTTACGCAGTATTTT
NA,TRBJ2-7,NA,TRBV4-3,CASSQDRSGTYEQYF,TGCGCCAGCAGCCAAGATCGTAGCGGAACCTACGAGCAGTACTTC
NA,TRBJ2-1,TRBD1,TRBV5-1,CASKETGARSEQFF,TGCGCCAGTAAGGAGACAGGGGCTCGGAGTGAGCAGTTCTTC
NA,TRBJ1-4,TRBD1,TRBV5-1,CASSAQGSREKLFF,TGCGCCAGCAGCGCACAGGGGAGTCGAGAAAAACTGTTTTTT
few,TRBJ1-1,TRBD1,TRBV28,CASRTGGLPAFF,TGTGCCAGCAGGACAGGGGGACTGCCAGCTTTCTTT
NA,TRBJ1-2,NA,TRBV30,CAWTGRARGYGYTF,TGTGCCTGGACCGGGAGGGCGCGGGGCTATGGCTACACCTTC
NA,TRBJ2-7,NA,TRBV13,CASSLGHRGDEQYF,TGTGCCAGCAGCTTAGGACATAGAGGCGACGAGCAGTACTTC
NA,TRBJ2-1,TRBD2,TRBV30,CAWVPKGGTSGRTYNEQFF,TGTGCCTGGGTACCAAAGGGCGGGACTAGCGGGAGGACCTACAATGAGCAGTTCTTC
few,TRBJ1-2,NA,TRBV11-2,CASSHGTSGYTF,TGTGCCAGCAGCCACGGGACCAGTGGCTACACCTTC
NA,TRBJ1-1,TRBD1,TRBV11-3,CASSLDRGHTEAFF,TGTGCCAGCAGCTTAGACAGGGGGCACACTGAAGCTTTCTTT
NA,TRBJ1-2,TRBD1,TRBV28,CASSFSGTGALGGYTF,TGTGCCAGCAGTTTTTCAGGGACAGGGGCCCTCGGTGGCTACACCTTC
NA,TRBJ2-3,NA,TRBV5-1,CASSPSASTDTQYF,TGCGCCAGCAGCCCCTCAGCAAGCACAGATACGCAGTATTTT
NA,TRBJ2-1,NA,TRBV7-8,CASSTPLSFEQFF,TGTGCCAGCAGCACACCCCTCTCGTTTGAGCAGTTCTTC
NA,TRBJ1-5,NA,TRBV4-1,CASSQDPGTNNQPQHF,TGCGCCAGCAGCCAAGACCCGGGGACAAACAATCAGCCCCAGCATTTT
NA,TRBJ2-1,NA,TRBV5-1,CASSPDISFSYNEQFF,TGCGCCAGCAGTCCCGACATTTCATTCTCCTACAATGAGCAGTTCTTC
NA,TRBJ2-7,TRBD1,TRBV5-1,CASSLTGGDEQYF,TGCGCCAGCAGCCTGACAGGGGGCGACGAGCAGTACTTC
NA,TRBJ2-6,NA,TRBV4-3,CASTPERGFGANVLTF,TGCGCCAGCACTCCTGAACGGGGCTTTGGGGCCAACGTCCTGACTTTC
NA,TRBJ1-5,NA,TRBV30,CAWSPDLRNQPQHF,TGTGCCTGGAGTCCGGACCTTCGCAATCAGCCCCAGCATTTT
NA,TRBJ1-1,NA,TRBV30,CAHWRRGNTEAFF,TGTGCCCATTGGCGTCGGGGGAACACTGAAGCTTTCTTT
NA,TRBJ2-7,TRBD2,TRBV6-6,CASRGGYEQYF,TGTGCCAGCAGGGGGGGGTACGAGCAGTACTTC
NA,TRBJ2-1,NA,TRBV29-1,CSVDHPRTDNEQFF,TGCAGCGTTGACCATCCACGAACCGACAATGAGCAGTTCTTC
NA,TRBJ2-3,TRBD2,TRBV2,CASRTGLAGSTDTQYF,TGTGCCAGCAGAACCGGACTAGCGGGTAGCACAGATACGCAGTATTTT
NA,TRBJ1-2,NA,TRBV25-1,CASTPPGEGYGYTF,TGTGCCAGCACCCCTCCCGGGGAGGGCTATGGCTACACCTTC
NA,TRBJ2-3,NA,TRBV7-9,CASSLVPRAGDTQYF,TGTGCCAGCAGCTTAGTACCGAGGGCAGGGGATACGCAGTATTTT
NA,TRBJ2-7,TRBD2,TRBV28,CASSFPWGGDPYEQYF,TGTGCCAGCAGTTTCCCTTGGGGAGGGGATCCCTACGAGCAGTACTTC